This is a list of T cell receptor beta chains from one sample in a study of breast tumors, draining lymph nodes, adjacent tissues. MiXCR, applied by TCRdb to the multiplex PCR reads, yields one record per CDR3 protein. The repertoire holds under 250,000 distinct CDR3 sequences, with 32% as singletons. Sequenced: axillary lymph node tissue. These receptors were collected from a female donor with breast cancer. Some clones in this sample may be carry-over from other donors' samples. Both conserved end residues are part of each CDR3. The order of the fields is V gene, J gene, D gene, clone size, CDR3 DNA, CDR3 protein. D genes are given only for firm matches. Size tells how often a clone was seen (once, few, many) or the class of an expanded clone, and some rows leave it out.

V gene: TRBV7-2; J gene: TRBJ2-3; D gene: TRBD2; clone size: many; CDR3 DNA: TGTGCCAGCAGCTTAGTGGGTGGTAGCGGGAGGGCAGATACGCAGTATTTT; CDR3 protein: CASSLVGGSGRADTQYF
V gene: TRBV6-5; J gene: TRBJ2-4; D gene: .; clone size: many; CDR3 DNA: TGTGCCAGCAGTCCGGAGATCAAAAACATTCAGTACTTC; CDR3 protein: CASSPEIKNIQYF
V gene: TRBV5-8; J gene: TRBJ1-2; D gene: TRBD1; clone size: many; CDR3 DNA: TGTGCCAGCAGCCAGCCCCGGACAGGGACCAACTATGGCTACACCTTC; CDR3 protein: CASSQPRTGTNYGYTF
V gene: TRBV29-1; J gene: TRBJ1-1; D gene: .; clone size: many; CDR3 DNA: TGCAGCGTTGCAGCGGGGAACACTGAAGCTTTCTTT; CDR3 protein: CSVAAGNTEAFF
V gene: TRBV7-8; J gene: TRBJ1-6; D gene: .; clone size: many; CDR3 DNA: TGTGCCAGCAGCTTAAGGGATTCACCCCTCCACTTT; CDR3 protein: CASSLRDSPLHF
V gene: TRBV2; J gene: TRBJ2-1; D gene: .; clone size: .; CDR3 DNA: TGTGCCAGCAGGAGACCCTACAATGAGCAGTTCTTC; CDR3 protein: CASRRPYNEQFF
V gene: TRBV3-1; J gene: TRBJ1-2; D gene: TRBD1; clone size: many; CDR3 DNA: TGTGCCAGCAGCCAAGATCGGAGGGGGCATGGCTACACCTTC; CDR3 protein: CASSQDRRGHGYTF
V gene: TRBV19; J gene: TRBJ1-5; D gene: .; clone size: many; CDR3 DNA: TGTGCCAGTAGTAGCGGACAGTATAGCAATCAGCCCCAGCATTTT; CDR3 protein: CASSSGQYSNQPQHF
V gene: TRBV7-2; J gene: TRBJ2-1; D gene: .; clone size: many; CDR3 DNA: TGTGCCAGCAGCCAAGTATACAATGAGCAGTTCTTC; CDR3 protein: CASSQVYNEQFF
V gene: TRBV5-6; J gene: TRBJ1-2; D gene: TRBD1; clone size: many; CDR3 DNA: TGTGCCAGCAGCCCGGGTTGGATACCTTGGGACAGCACGCCAGCAGACTATGGCTACACCTTC; CDR3 protein: CASSPGWIPWDSTPADYGYTF
V gene: TRBV12-3/TRBV12-4; J gene: TRBJ2-3; D gene: .; clone size: many; CDR3 DNA: TGTGCCAGCAAACGGGACGCTACAGATACGCAGTATTTT; CDR3 protein: CASKRDATDTQYF